The 6 T cell receptor beta chains presented below share a single source sample, sequenced in a study of blood T cell repertoires in COVID-19. Only in-frame clones appear in the TCRdb table, and some are missing; sequencing was by immunoSEQ multiplex PCR. This table holds more than 150,000 clones, 80% to 90% found once. The material sequenced was PBMCs or T cells enriched from blood (not recorded which). These receptors all come from a middle-aged man who had recovered from COVID-19.

This clone was recorded only once. The chain uses TRBV9 and TRBJ2-2; 12 bases agree with TRBD2. The CDR3 is made up of 16 amino acids. V was pared by 3 bases and J by 3 bases, with 3 bases of the junction left unmatched. The germline V gene encodes CDR1 SGDLS and CDR2 YYNGEE. CDR3 DNA sequence: TGTGCCAGCAGCGCCGGGACTAGCGGGTACACCGGGGAGCTGTTTTTT. This gives the protein CASSAGTSGYTGELFF.

V gene TRBV11-2 combines with J gene TRBJ2-1, with 9 nucleotides matching TRBD2. Per the germline V gene, CDR1 is SGHAT and CDR2 is FQNNGV. This CDR3 region has 15 residues. V trimming: 0 bases; J trimming: 3 bases; junction bases outside the gene matches: 0. The CDR3 sequence: CASSLETSGYNEQFF. CDR3 in DNA: TGTGCCAGCAGCTTAGAGACTAGCGGCTACAATGAGCAGTTCTTC.

The chain is built from TRBV6-2 or TRBV6-3 and TRBJ2-1, with D possibly being TRBD1 (6 bases). The CDR3 spans 13 residues. Germline lookup yields CDR1 MNHEY and CDR2 SVGEGT. Deletions cut 6 bases from V and 14 bases from J, with 20 bases between. The CDR3 nucleotides are TGTGCCAGCAGCCCGACATTACAGGGAATTGAGTTCTTC. Translated: CASSPTLQGIEFF.

This chain links TRBV15 with TRBJ2-2; D might be TRBD2 (7 bases). The CDR3 has 16 residues. Trimming cost V 6 bases and J 3 bases, with 17 bases left between them. From germline, CDR1 is LNHNV and CDR2 YYDKDF (reference sequence). The CDR3 reads CATRTTREGDTGELFF. CDR3 nucleotide sequence: TGTGCCACCAGGACGACGAGGGAGGGGGACACCGGGGAGCTGTTTTTT.

This sequence joins TRBV4-3 and TRBJ2-3; TRBD2 aligns across 10 bases. Germline loops: CDR1 LGHNA, CDR2 YSLEER. The trim removed 1 base at V and 2 bases at J, leaving 3 bases unmatched. CDR3 length equals 16 residues. The CDR3 coding sequence is TGCGCCAGCAGCCAAGGGACTAGCGGAAACACAGATACGCAGTATTTT. Protein: CASSQGTSGNTDTQYF.

The chain joins TRBV11-2 to TRBJ2-5; the D gene is possibly TRBD2 (6 bases). The CDR3 has 13 residues. Trimming cost V 3 bases and J 4 bases, with 9 bases left between them. In germline, CDR1 is SGHAT, CDR2 FQNNGV. The CDR3 coding sequence is TGTGCCAGCAGCTTGGGGGGAGGAGAGACCCAGTACTTC. Protein product: CASSLGGGETQYF.